This TCR beta chain was identified during a study of T cell repertoires in cytomegalovirus infection. Across the whole study: Selected CMV epitopes included recently identified HLA-C-restricted ones as well as well-studied HLA-B-restricted ones. Indications of both CMV infection and matching HLA type were provided by public TCR beta signatures. Study-level points and caveats: In two of eight donors, the top clonotype was HLA-C-restricted CMV-specific.

Notes on this clonotype: Its antigen is unidentified.

Germline assignment: CDR1 SGHRS and CDR2 YFSETQ. The CDR3 contains 16 residues. V dropped 2 bases and J dropped 2; count of bases not matched to a gene: 5. From the reads, TCRdb called clonotypes with MiXCR, one entry per CDR3 protein. This repertoire shows about 280,000 distinct CDR3 sequences, under 25% found once; its top ten account for roughly 20%. This sequence was found in a human donor in good health (CMV status not recorded). Some clones in this sample may be carry-over from other donors' samples. The sequenced sample was cultured PBMCs, obtained from culture after CMV antigen stimulation. The chain has TRBV5-1 and TRBJ2-5; 11 bases are shared with TRBD2. The DNA of the CDR3 is TGCGCCAGCAGCTTCCAGACTAGCGGGACGCAAGAGACCCAGTACTTC. Protein product: CASSFQTSGTQETQYF.